This T cell receptor beta chain originates from a study of T-cell memory formation after mild COVID-19. Study background: Across donors, TCR clusters were largely donor specific. Overall study results and limits: Second-wave clones with a day 37 peak had unconfirmed SARS-CoV-2 specificity. Pre-infection memory harbored some responding clones, suggesting cross-reactive memory joined.

TCRdb recomputed calls from the 5' RACE reads with MiXCR, one row per CDR3 protein. The sample shows fewer than 150,000 distinct CDR3 sequences, approximately 15% of them seen only once. This clonotype turned up a few times. The antigen remains undetermined. V lost 7 bases and J 5 bases, leaving 3 bases between the germline ends. The CDR3 sequence is 10 residues long. Germline V CDR1 and CDR2: SNHLY, FYNNEI. The sequenced sample was PBMCs or a T cell subset sorted from them (not recorded which). The TCR sequence derives from a man younger than 30 who had mild COVID-19 (a few samples of this study predate the infection). Cell type and time point are not known. The chain links TRBV2 to TRBJ2-1; D is uncertain. The DNA of the CDR3 is TGTGCCAGCAAGAACAATGAGCAGTTCTTC. Translated: CASKNNEQFF.